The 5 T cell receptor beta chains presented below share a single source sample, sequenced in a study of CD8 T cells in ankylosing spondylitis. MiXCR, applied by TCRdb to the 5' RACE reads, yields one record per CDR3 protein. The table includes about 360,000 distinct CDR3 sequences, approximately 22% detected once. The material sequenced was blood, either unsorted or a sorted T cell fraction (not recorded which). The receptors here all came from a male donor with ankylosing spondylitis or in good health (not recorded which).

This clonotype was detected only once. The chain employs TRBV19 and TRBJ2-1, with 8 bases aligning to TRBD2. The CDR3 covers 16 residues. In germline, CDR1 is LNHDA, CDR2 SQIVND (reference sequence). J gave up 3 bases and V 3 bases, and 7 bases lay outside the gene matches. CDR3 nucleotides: TGTGCCAGTAGTATTGACGGGGGGGCCTTCTACAATGAGCAGTTCTTC. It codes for CASSIDGGAFYNEQFF.

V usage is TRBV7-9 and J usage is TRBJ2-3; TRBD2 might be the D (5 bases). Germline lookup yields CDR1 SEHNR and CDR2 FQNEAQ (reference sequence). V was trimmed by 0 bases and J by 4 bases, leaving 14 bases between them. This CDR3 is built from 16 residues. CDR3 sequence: CASSLASGILSDTQYF. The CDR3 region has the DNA TGTGCCAGCAGCTTAGCGTCGGGGATCCTCTCAGATACGCAGTATTTT.

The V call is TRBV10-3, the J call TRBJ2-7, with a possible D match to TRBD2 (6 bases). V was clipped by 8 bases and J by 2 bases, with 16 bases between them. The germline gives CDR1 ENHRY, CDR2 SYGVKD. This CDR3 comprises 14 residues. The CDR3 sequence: CAIRSGLGTYEQYF. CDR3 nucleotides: TGTGCCATCCGCTCGGGACTCGGGACCTACGAGCAGTACTTC.

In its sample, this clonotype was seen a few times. CDR3 protein: CASSIGSLGGELFF. In nucleotides, the CDR3 is TGTGCCAGTAGTATCGGGTCCCTCGGCGGGGAGCTGTTTTTT. The rearrangement joins TRBV19 to TRBJ2-2, with unresolved D. This CDR3 region has 14 residues. Germline CDR1 is LNHDA and CDR2 is SQIVND (reference sequence). V gave up 3 bases and J gave up 7 bases, with 12 bases separating them. The full variable domain, its missing parts supplied by reference TRBV19 and TRBJ2-2, is DGGITQSPKYLFRKEGQNVTLSCEQNLNHDAMYWYRQDPGQGLRLIYYSQIVNDFQKGDIAEGYSVSREKKESFPLTVTSAQKNPTAFYLCASSIGSLGGELFFGEGSRLTVL.

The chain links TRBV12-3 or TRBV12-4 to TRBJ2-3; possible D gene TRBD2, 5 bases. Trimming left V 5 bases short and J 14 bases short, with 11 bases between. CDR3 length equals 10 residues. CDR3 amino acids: CASSNSELYF. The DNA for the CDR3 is TGTGCCAGCAGTAATAGCGAGTTGTATTTT.